This entry lists 4 T cell receptor beta chains sequenced from one sample in a study of T cells in Graves' hyperthyroidism and ophthalmopathy. The TCR beta CDR3 regions underwent amplification using RNA transcripts as the source. RT-PCR in the first round (using the HTBI primer set) targeted the TCR CDR3. TCRdb fed the multiplex PCR reads into MiXCR, producing one record per CDR3 protein. This sample has fewer than 650,000 distinct CDR3 sequences, with 12% to 15% found just once. The sample consisted of blood. Receptors originate from a woman under 30 with Graves' ophthalmopathy.

This clonotype appeared many times. The V and J genes are TRBV15 and TRBJ2-5, with D unclear. Germline V gene lookup returns CDR1 LNHNV and CDR2 YYDKDF (reference sequence). There are 12 residues in the CDR3. The V gene lost 0 bases and the J gene lost 5 bases, with 4 bases spanning the gap. CDR3 residues: CATSRDGETQYF. The CDR3 DNA reads as TGTGCCACCAGCAGAGATGGGGAGACCCAGTACTTC.

This clonotype was detected many times. The rearrangement uses TRBV27 and TRBJ2-1; D tentatively reads TRBD1 or TRBD2 (5 bases each). This CDR3 region has 13 residues. Trimming took off 3 bases at V and 10 bases at J, with 13 bases between the two ends. Germline V gene data show CDR1 as MNHEY and CDR2 as SMNVEV (reference sequence). For the CDR3, the DNA is TGTGCCAGCAGTTTCATGGGACCGAGGGAGCAGTTCTTC. Its protein is CASSFMGPREQFF.

There are many counts of this clonotype. V and J are TRBV20-1 and TRBJ2-7; D might be TRBD2 (6 bases). V lost 3 bases and J lost 1, with 10 bases in between. The CDR3 is made up of 13 amino acids. Germline values: CDR1 DFQATT, CDR2 SNEGSKA (reference sequence). CDR3 coding DNA: TGCAGTGCTAGTGGAGGGGATTCCTACGAGCAGTACTTC. It yields the protein CSASGGDSYEQYF.

This clonotype was found a few times. The chain couples TRBV30 to TRBJ2-1; D may be TRBD1 (5 bases). The CDR3 covers 12 residues. Trimming removed 8 bases at V and 10 bases at J, with 18 bases between. The germline CDR1 and CDR2 sequences are GTSNPN and SVGIG (reference sequence). CDR3 region: CARTTGPGEQFF. The CDR3 coding sequence is TGTGCCAGAACTACAGGTCCCGGGGAGCAGTTCTTC.